This TCR beta chain was observed in a study of blood T cell repertoires in COVID-19. Study context: T cells, B-cell-depleted T cells, or PBMCs provided the cDNA or gDNA that served as material.

In the authors' methods: How many nucleated cells were present was estimated from reference gene primer amplification. Repertoires were generated with immunoSEQ multiplex PCR, while TCRdb's copy carries only in-frame clones and drops some. The V and J calls and the clone size are those of that table, but D and trimming were determined from the DNA. This sample has about 280,000 clones, with around 88% found just once. Trimming left V 0 bases short and J 5 bases short, with 14 bases between. This CDR3 spans 15 amino acids. Germline loops: CDR1 SGHRS, CDR2 YFSETQ. Participant-reported clinical history was the basis for cohort assignment.

The clonotype originates from a woman in her forties who had recovered from COVID-19. The sample was PBMCs or T cells enriched from blood (not recorded which). This chain uses TRBV5-1 with TRBJ2-5, with D possibly matching TRBD2 (6 bases). CDR3 coding DNA: TGCGCCAGCAGCTTGGGTCGGGGGATGGGCGAGACCCAGTACTTC. It encodes CASSLGRGMGETQYF.